A single sample is the source of the 29 T cell receptor beta chains below, sequenced in a study of blood T cells in healthy people across ages. A J-beta primer mix and a sample-barcoded 5' primer were used in a second PCR of about 7 to 12 cycles. TCRdb used MiXCR to reprocess the 5' RACE reads, holding one entry per CDR3 protein. There are fewer than 800,000 distinct CDR3 sequences in the sample; just under 25% occur only once, and under 9.5% lies in the top ten. The data were also submitted as part of a second study, on T cells of mothers and their children.

Sample: blood. These TCRs come from a boy between 10 and 17 years old in good health.

The chain recombines TRBV7-9 with TRBJ2-3; TRBD2 is a possible D gene (6 bases). V was clipped by 2 bases and J by 1 base, with 13 bases between them. Germline loops: CDR1 SEHNR, CDR2 FQNEAQ (reference sequence). The CDR3 extends over 16 amino acids. The CDR3 nucleotides read TGTGCCAGCAGCTTAACTAGCCCTTCCCGCACAGATACGCAGTATTTT. Translated, it gives CASSLTSPSRTDTQYF.

The J gene is TRBJ2-7, the V gene TRBV3-1; no reliable D call. The CDR3 has 12 residues. V lost 2 bases and J lost 6, with 8 bases in between. CDR1 is LGHDT, CDR2 YNNKEL, per germline (reference sequence). The CDR3 coding sequence is TGTGCCAGCAGCCAATACAGCCTCGAGCAGTACTTC. This encodes CASSQYSLEQYF.

This clonotype turned up a few times. This sequence joins TRBV6-6 and TRBJ2-1; 10 nucleotides match TRBD2. The ends lost 7 bases at V and 7 bases at J; junction bases unmatched: 7. CDR1 is MNHNY, CDR2 SVGAGI, per germline (reference sequence). CDR3 size: 14 residues. The CDR3 loop is CASTPSGSGNEQFF. Here the CDR3 DNA reads TGTGCCAGCACTCCTAGCGGGAGTGGGAATGAGCAGTTCTTC.

V and J are TRBV20-1 and TRBJ2-4; 7 nucleotides line up with TRBD2. This CDR3 region has 18 residues. With 1 base clipped from V and 0 bases from J, the junction kept 12 bases outside the gene matches. From germline, CDR1 is DFQATT and CDR2 SNEGSKA (reference sequence). The DNA for the CDR3 is TGCAGTGCTAGAGCCCTGCTGGGCGGGGGACTAGCCAAAAACATTCAGTACTTC. This codes for CSARALLGGGLAKNIQYF.

This chain joins TRBV6-1 and TRBJ1-2, with TRBD1 as a possible D gene (6 bases). CDR1 is MNHNS, CDR2 SASEGT, per germline. V lost 3 bases to trimming and J lost 0 bases, with 17 bases between them. CDR3 length equals 17 residues. CDR3 sequence: CASSDPGQLIANYGYTF. In nucleotides, the CDR3 is TGTGCCAGCAGTGACCCGGGACAACTCATCGCTAACTATGGCTACACCTTC.

The chain couples TRBV20-1 to TRBJ2-3; 10 bases are a match to TRBD2. Unmatched junction bases numbered 9, after V lost 6 bases and J lost 6 bases. Looked up from germline, CDR1 is DFQATT and CDR2 is SNEGSKA (reference sequence). The CDR3 is 14 residues long. CDR3 in amino acids: CSAHSGRAWDTQYF. CDR3 DNA: TGCAGTGCCCACAGCGGGAGGGCCTGGGATACGCAGTATTTT.

CDR3 region: CSARGKSSGNTIYF. CDR3 in DNA: TGCAGTGCTAGGGGGAAGAGCTCTGGAAACACCATATATTTT. The chain uses TRBV20-1 and TRBJ1-3; D ambiguous. This CDR3 is 14 amino acids long. Germline CDR1 is DFQATT and CDR2 is SNEGSKA (reference sequence). V was cut by 3 bases and J by 0 bases, with 9 bases left in between.

This clonotype occurred a few times. V gene TRBV14 combines with J gene TRBJ2-1; TRBD1 matches 9 bases. Judging by the DNA end, TRBJ2-7 fits better; the J call may be wrong. The CDR3 loop spans 15 amino acids. Germline assignment: CDR1 SGHDN and CDR2 FVKESK. DNA for the CDR3: TGTGCCAGCAGCCCCTCGGACAGGGGACCCTACGAGCAGTACTTC. Protein: CASSPSDRGPYEQYF.

This clonotype was detected only a few times. V gene TRBV29-1 combines with J gene TRBJ2-2, with D possibly TRBD2 on 7 matching bases. V was trimmed by 7 bases and J by 0 bases, leaving 15 bases between them. The CDR3 is made up of 15 amino acids. Germline assignment: CDR1 SQVTM and CDR2 ANQGSEA. Written as DNA, the CDR3 is TGCAGCGCCGGTGCGGGGGCCCCGAACACCGGGGAGCTGTTTTTT. This sequence encodes CSAGAGAPNTGELFF.

The V gene is TRBV27, the J gene TRBJ2-3; 9 nucleotides match TRBD2. Unmatched junction bases numbered 9, after V lost 5 bases and J lost 6 bases. CDR1 and CDR2 from the germline V gene are MNHEY and SMNVEV (reference sequence). The CDR3 is made up of 15 amino acids. This chain's CDR3 is CASSVIAGGVDTQYF. The CDR3 coding sequence is TGTGCCAGCAGTGTCATTGCGGGGGGGGTCGATACGCAGTATTTT.

The V call is TRBV6-2 or TRBV6-3, the J call TRBJ2-3; D is unresolved. CDR3 length: 17 residues. Trimming stripped 6 bases from V and 0 bases from J, with 19 bases between. Germline V lookup: CDR1 MNHEY, CDR2 SVGEGT. The CDR3 DNA is TGTGCCAGCAGCTTCCACCACGGAGAACTGAGCACAGATACGCAGTATTTT. It translates to CASSFHHGELSTDTQYF.

This chain joins TRBV20-1 and TRBJ1-1; 7 bases are shared with TRBD1. This CDR3 is built from 12 residues. The germline V gene has CDR1 DFQATT and CDR2 SNEGSKA (reference sequence). Trimming cost V 0 bases and J 11 bases; bases outside gene matches: 6. Written as DNA, the CDR3 is TGCAGTGCTAGAGATGCCCGGGACAGTGCTTTCTTT. Translation gives CSARDARDSAFF.

This clonotype was observed a handful of times. V usage is TRBV29-1 and J usage is TRBJ1-1, with D perhaps TRBD1 (6 bases). Trimming removed 3 bases from V and 3 bases from J, with 23 bases in between. Germline V lookup: CDR1 SQVTM, CDR2 ANQGSEA. There are 17 residues in the CDR3. CDR3 in DNA: TGCAGCGTTGACCCCGGTGAAGGGGGTTTTCTGGACACTGAAGCTTTCTTT. It is translated as CSVDPGEGGFLDTEAFF.

Here the CDR3 DNA reads TGTGCCAGCAGTTCGACAGGGTATAATGAAAAACTGTTTTTT. Translating it yields CASSSTGYNEKLFF. This chain links TRBV28 with TRBJ1-4; TRBD1 aligns across 7 bases. CDR3 length equals 14 residues. Losses at the gene ends were 4 bases for V and 4 bases for J; bases not matched to a gene: 3. Looked up from germline, CDR1 is MDHEN and CDR2 is SYDVKM.

CDR3 protein: CASGLEGYEQYF. CDR3 bases: TGTGCTAGTGGCCTAGAGGGGTACGAGCAGTACTTC. The rearrangement uses TRBV12-5 and TRBJ2-5, with D perhaps being TRBD1 or TRBD2 (5 bases each). The end of the DNA aligns better with TRBJ2-7, so the J call may be wrong. The CDR3 runs to 12 residues. Germline-derived CDR1 and CDR2 are LGHNT and FRNRAP.

This clonotype was detected only a few times. The rearrangement links TRBV7-2 to TRBJ2-7, with no clear D. The CDR3 has 14 residues. V dropped 3 bases and J dropped 0 bases, with 9 bases sitting between them. Per the germline V gene, CDR1 is SGHTA and CDR2 is FQGNSA. In DNA, the CDR3 is TGTGCCAGCAGCTTCCAGATCTTCTCCTACGAGCAGTACTTC. Protein sequence: CASSFQIFSYEQYF.

The chain links TRBV24-1 to TRBJ2-5; D might be TRBD1 or TRBD2, each matching 6 bases. The J call may be mistaken, given a closer DNA end match to TRBJ2-1. Germline V gives CDR1 KGHDR, CDR2 SFDVKD. The CDR3 has 16 amino acids. The CDR3 DNA sequence: TGTGCCACCAGTTCTTGGGGGGCGGGCCACTACAATGAGCAGTTCTTC. Residues: CATSSWGAGHYNEQFF.

V is TRBV7-8 and J is TRBJ2-7; D gene uncertain. The CDR3 is 18 residues long. The germline CDR1 and CDR2 sequences are SGHVS and FQNEAQ. Trimming stripped 5 bases from V and 5 bases from J, with 28 bases between. The CDR3 nucleotides are TGTGCCAGCAGCCCCGTAACTTCCCTACTACGGCTAACGGACGAGCAGTACTTC. The encoded protein is CASSPVTSLLRLTDEQYF.

This clonotype was seen only a few times. The J gene is TRBJ2-7, the V gene TRBV12-3 or TRBV12-4; 11 bases fit TRBD2. V was clipped by 5 bases and J by 0 bases; unmatched bases: 3. This CDR3 comprises 15 residues. This CDR3 reads CASSPTSGSSYEQYF. For the CDR3, the DNA is TGTGCCAGCAGTCCCACTAGCGGGAGCTCCTACGAGCAGTACTTC.

The chain is built from TRBV7-2 and TRBJ2-5; D is possibly TRBD2 (6 bases). There are 13 residues in the CDR3. In germline, CDR1 is SGHTA, CDR2 FQGNSA. The V end was cut by 10 bases, the J end by 1 base, with 13 bases between. The CDR3 DNA is TGTGCCACGGGGCGGGGAAGCCAAGAGACCCAGTACTTC. Translating it yields CATGRGSQETQYF. Variable domain in full (rest from reference TRBV7-2 and TRBJ2-5): GAGVSQSPSNKVTEKGKDVELRCDPISGHTALYWYRQSLGQGLEFLIYFQGNSAPDKSGLPSDRFSAERTGGSVSTLTIQRTQQEDSAVYLCATGRGSQETQYFGPGTRLLVL.

This clonotype has more than one count but fewer than ten. One end of the junction does not line up with germline, which may come from a read error. The rearrangement uses TRBV29-1 and TRBJ1-6, with D possibly being TRBD1 (6 bases). Germline V gives CDR1 SQVTM, CDR2 ANQGSEA. The CDR3 runs to 14 residues. The CDR3 loop is CSAQETGSNSPLHF. The CDR3 DNA reads as TGCAGCGCCCAAGAGACAGGCTCAAATTCGCCCCTCCACTTT.

The V and J genes are TRBV24-1 and TRBJ2-3; perhaps TRBD1 as D (6 bases). Germline V lookup: CDR1 KGHDR, CDR2 SFDVKD. The CDR3 has 14 amino acids. V was shortened by 5 bases and J by 4 bases, with 12 bases between the two germline ends. The CDR3 sequence: CATSAAGAPDTQYF. CDR3 nucleotide sequence: TGTGCCACCAGTGCCGCAGGGGCCCCAGATACGCAGTATTTT.

This clonotype was detected a few times. V and J are TRBV15 and TRBJ2-5, with D perhaps TRBD1 (5 bases). The CDR3 loop spans 17 amino acids. V lost 2 bases to trimming and J lost 5 bases, with 21 bases between them. Germline-derived CDR1 and CDR2 are LNHNV and YYDKDF (reference sequence). The CDR3 loop is CATSRSPADIYPETQYF. The DNA of the CDR3 is TGTGCCACCAGCAGATCACCGGCGGACATCTACCCTGAGACCCAGTACTTC.

This chain joins TRBV20-1 and TRBJ1-2; no firm D call. The ends were cut back, 7 bases at V and 8 bases at J, with 5 bases in the middle. The CDR3 totals 8 residues. From germline, CDR1 is DFQATT and CDR2 SNEGSKA (reference sequence). CDR3 in amino acids: CSVRGYTF. CDR3 DNA sequence: TGCAGTGTCAGGGGCTACACCTTC.

The chain has TRBV20-1 and TRBJ2-7, with 12 bases that match TRBD2. This CDR3 is 21 amino acids long. From germline, CDR1 is DFQATT and CDR2 SNEGSKA (reference sequence). Unmatched junction bases numbered 19, after V lost 1 base and J lost 0 bases. The CDR3 sequence: CSARVKSDWGLAGPSSYEQYF. The CDR3 DNA follows: TGCAGTGCTAGAGTGAAGTCAGATTGGGGACTAGCGGGCCCGAGCTCCTACGAGCAGTACTTC.

The chain has TRBV20-1 and TRBJ1-2, with D perhaps matching TRBD1 (5 bases). V gave up 5 bases and J gave up 5 bases, with 12 bases separating them. Germline loops: CDR1 DFQATT, CDR2 SNEGSKA (reference sequence). This CDR3 region has 12 residues. The CDR3 reads CSASDRDYGYTF. Here the CDR3 DNA reads TGCAGTGCTTCCGACAGAGATTATGGCTACACCTTC.

This clonotype was counted only a few times. V and J are TRBV10-3 and TRBJ2-3, with TRBD2 as a possible D gene (6 bases). Germline CDR1 reads ENHRY; CDR2 reads SYGVKD. Trimming cost V 6 bases and J 2 bases, with 12 bases left between them. This CDR3 region has 14 residues. Here the CDR3 reads CAISGTLITDTQYF. Written as DNA, the CDR3 is TGTGCCATCAGCGGGACTCTTATCACAGATACGCAGTATTTT.

This chain uses TRBV7-9 with TRBJ1-2; D remains ambiguous. Germline lookup yields CDR1 SEHNR and CDR2 FQNEAQ (reference sequence). The V end lost 4 bases, the J end lost 6 bases, and 12 bases lay between the germline ends. The CDR3 has 13 amino acids. Here the CDR3 reads CASSSTPTDGYTF. In DNA, the CDR3 is TGTGCCAGCAGCTCTACCCCTACGGATGGCTACACCTTC. Drawing the rest from reference TRBV7-9 and TRBJ1-2, the complete variable domain is DTGVSQNPRHKITKRGQNVTFRCDPISEHNRLYWYRQTLGQGPEFLTYFQNEAQLEKSRLLSDRFSAERPKGSFSTLEIQRTEQGDSAMYLCASSSTPTDGYTFGSGTRLTVV.

The gene calls are TRBV6-5 and TRBJ1-1, with D maybe TRBD1 (5 bases). Germline V gene data show CDR1 as MNHEY and CDR2 as SVGAGI. V was cut by 4 bases and J by 1 base, with 10 bases left in between. The CDR3 is 14 residues long. In DNA, the CDR3 is TGTGCCAGCAGTTTCGACAGAAAGAACACTGAAGCTTTCTTT. It codes for CASSFDRKNTEAFF.